This passage covers 3 T cell receptor beta chains from one sample sequenced in a study of immune evolution from preneoplasia to lung adenocarcinoma. Measured with immunoSEQ multiplex PCR; TCRdb has only the in-frame clones, and not every one. The data contain several thousand clones, more than 75% of them singletons. Material: FFPE minimally invasive lung adenocarcinoma tissue. Receptors were obtained from a person between 70 and 80 years old with lung adenocarcinoma.

This chain uses TRBV5-1 with TRBJ2-3; 7 bases match TRBD1. The CDR3 contains 18 residues. Losses at the gene ends were 1 base for V and 0 bases for J; bases not matched to a gene: 11. Germline-derived CDR1 and CDR2 are SGHRS and YFSETQ. In DNA, the CDR3 is TGCGCCAGCAGCTTGACAGGGGTCGGAGTTATTAGCACAGATACGCAGTATTTT. It specifies CASSLTGVGVISTDTQYF.

The chain couples TRBV6-5 to TRBJ2-1; 12 bases align to TRBD2. The CDR3 length is 15 residues. After removal of 7 bases from V and 7 bases from J, the junction contained 8 bases not matched to a gene. Germline CDR1 and CDR2: MNHEY and SVGAGI. The CDR3 protein is CASKVTSGSWNEQFF. The CDR3 DNA is TGTGCCAGCAAGGTGACTAGCGGGAGTTGGAATGAGCAGTTCTTC.

The chain joins TRBV29-1 to TRBJ2-5, with TRBD1 matching over 7 bases. With V trimmed by 6 bases and J by 2 bases, 6 bases remained unmatched. CDR1 is SQVTM, CDR2 ANQGSEA, per germline. This CDR3 has 13 residues. CDR3 residues: CSVRDSLQETQYF. For the CDR3, the DNA is TGCAGCGTCCGGGACAGTTTACAAGAGACCCAGTACTTC.